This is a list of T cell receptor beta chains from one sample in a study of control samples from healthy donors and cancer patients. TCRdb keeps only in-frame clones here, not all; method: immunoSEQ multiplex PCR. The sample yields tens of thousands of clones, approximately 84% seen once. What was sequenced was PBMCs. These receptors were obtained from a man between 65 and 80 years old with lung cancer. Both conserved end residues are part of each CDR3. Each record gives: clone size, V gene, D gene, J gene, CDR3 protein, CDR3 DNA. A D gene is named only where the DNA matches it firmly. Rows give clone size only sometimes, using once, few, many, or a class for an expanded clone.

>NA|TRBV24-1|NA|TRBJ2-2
CATSADANTGELFF
TGTGCCACCAGTGCCGACGCGAACACCGGGGAGCTGTTTTTT
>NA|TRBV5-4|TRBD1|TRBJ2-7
CASSSPAGTGAGEQYF
TGTGCCAGCAGCTCGCCAGCCGGGACAGGGGCAGGTGAGCAGTACTTC
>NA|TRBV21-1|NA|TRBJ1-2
CASSKVRPGERGYTF
TGTGCCAGCAGCAAAGTCCGACCAGGGGAGAGGGGCTACACCTTC
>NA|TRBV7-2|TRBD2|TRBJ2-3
CASSTRTSGGTDTQYF
TGTGCCAGCAGCACTAGGACTAGCGGGGGGACAGATACGCAGTATTTT
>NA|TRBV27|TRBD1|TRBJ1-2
CASSLFSDRVNYGYTF
TGTGCCAGCAGTTTATTTTCGGACAGGGTTAACTATGGCTACACCTTC
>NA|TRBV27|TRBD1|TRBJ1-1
CASSPSDRRRLNTEAFF
TGTGCCAGCAGTCCCTCGGACAGGCGCCGATTGAACACTGAAGCTTTCTTT
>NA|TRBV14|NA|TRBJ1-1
CASSSQRGEAFF
TGTGCCAGCAGCTCCCAAAGGGGAGAAGCTTTCTTT
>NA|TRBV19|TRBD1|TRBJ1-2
CASSLHGGQAGGYTF
TGTGCCAGTAGTCTGCACGGGGGACAGGCTGGCGGCTACACCTTC
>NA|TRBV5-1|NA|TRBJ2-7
CASSLESHYEQYF
TGCGCCAGCAGCTTGGAGAGCCACTACGAGCAGTACTTC
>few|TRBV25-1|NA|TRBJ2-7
CASSDLYEQYF
TGTGCCAGCAGTGACTTGTACGAGCAGTACTTC
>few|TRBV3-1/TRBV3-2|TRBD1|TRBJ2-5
CASSRSDDRGGETQYF
TGTGCCAGCAGCCGAAGCGACGACAGGGGAGGAGAGACCCAGTACTTC
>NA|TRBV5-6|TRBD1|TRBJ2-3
CASSLQGFGDTQYF
TGTGCCAGCAGCTTACAGGGGTTTGGAGATACGCAGTATTTT
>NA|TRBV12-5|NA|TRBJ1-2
CASGSGDGWTVGYTF
TGTGCTAGTGGTTCAGGGGACGGTTGGACAGTAGGCTACACCTTC
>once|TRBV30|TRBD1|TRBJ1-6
CAWGGQGNSPLHF
TGTGCCTGGGGGGGACAGGGTAATTCACCCCTCCACTTT
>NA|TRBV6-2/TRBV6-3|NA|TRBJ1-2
CASSYGGLTIYGYTF
TGTGCCAGCAGTTATGGCGGGTTGACAATCTATGGCTACACCTTC
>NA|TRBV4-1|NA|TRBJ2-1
CASSPGRWYNEQFF
TGCGCCAGCAGCCCGGGACGGTGGTACAATGAGCAGTTCTTC
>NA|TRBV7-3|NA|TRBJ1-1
CASSHPGNTEAFF
TGTGCCAGCAGCCACCCCGGGAACACTGAAGCTTTCTTT
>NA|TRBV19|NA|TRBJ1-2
CASSPSTVNYGYTF
TGTGCCAGTAGTCCCTCTACAGTGAACTATGGCTACACCTTC
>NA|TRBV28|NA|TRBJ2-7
CASSLTGNSYEQYF
TGTGCCAGCAGTTTAACAGGGAACTCCTACGAGCAGTACTTC
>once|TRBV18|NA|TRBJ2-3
CASSPPQPLGVQYF
TGTGCCAGCTCCCCCCCTCAGCCTTTAGGGGTGCAGTATTTT
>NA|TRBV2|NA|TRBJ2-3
CASSGGLGTNTDTQYF
TGTGCCAGCAGTGGGGGGTTGGGGACGAACACAGATACGCAGTATTTT
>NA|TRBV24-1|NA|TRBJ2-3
CATSEPGTDTQYF
TGTGCCACCAGTGAGCCAGGGACAGATACGCAGTATTTT
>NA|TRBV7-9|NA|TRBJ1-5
CASSLAQTDNQPQHF
TGTGCCAGCAGCTTAGCACAGACAGACAATCAGCCCCAGCATTTT
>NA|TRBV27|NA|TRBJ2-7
CASSERGSSQQYF
TGTGCCAGCAGCGAAAGGGGGAGCAGTCAGCAGTACTTC
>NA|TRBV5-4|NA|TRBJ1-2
CASSSVGGSYGYTF
TGTGCCAGCAGCTCGGTGGGTGGTTCCTATGGCTACACCTTC
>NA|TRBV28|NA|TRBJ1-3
CASLAPGQLSGNTIYF
TGTGCCAGCCTCGCCCCAGGGCAGCTCTCTGGAAACACCATATATTTT
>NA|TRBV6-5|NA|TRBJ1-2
CASSYTIGNGGYTF
TGTGCCAGCAGTTACACAATAGGCAACGGTGGCTACACCTTC
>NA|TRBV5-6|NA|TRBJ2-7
CASSLQGILYEQYF
TGTGCCAGCAGCTTGCAGGGGATCCTCTACGAGCAGTACTTC
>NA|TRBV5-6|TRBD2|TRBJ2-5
CASSLRTRETQYF
TGTGCCAGCAGCTTACGGACTAGAGAGACCCAGTACTTC
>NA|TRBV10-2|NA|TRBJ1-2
CASSAGARSNYGYTF
TGCGCCAGCAGTGCGGGGGCACGATCTAACTATGGCTACACCTTC
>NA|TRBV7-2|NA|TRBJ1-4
CASSLARGRGTEKLFF
TGTGCCAGCAGCTTAGCCCGGGGGCGGGGTACTGAAAAACTGTTTTTT
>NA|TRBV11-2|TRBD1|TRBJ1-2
CASSSDRDYGYTF
TGTGCCAGCAGCTCTGACAGGGACTATGGCTACACCTTC
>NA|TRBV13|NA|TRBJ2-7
CASSLGGAKQYF
TGTGCCAGCAGCTTGGGGGGAGCCAAGCAGTACTTC
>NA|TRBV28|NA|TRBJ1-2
CAASPGAAGYTF
TGTGCCGCCTCGCCGGGGGCCGCTGGCTACACCTTC
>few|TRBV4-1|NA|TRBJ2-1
CASSQYMASSYNEQFF
TGCGCCAGCAGCCAATATATGGCTAGCTCGTACAATGAGCAGTTCTTC
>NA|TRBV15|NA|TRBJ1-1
CATSRGTRNTEAFF
TGTGCCACCAGCAGGGGGACACGGAACACTGAAGCTTTCTTT
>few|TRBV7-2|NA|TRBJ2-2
CASREGGLTGELFF
TGTGCCAGCAGAGAGGGGGGGCTAACCGGGGAGCTGTTTTTT
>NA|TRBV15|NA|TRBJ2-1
CATSRASGNEQFF
TGTGCCACCAGCAGAGCCAGTGGCAATGAGCAGTTCTTC
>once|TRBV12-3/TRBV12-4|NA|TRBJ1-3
CASRLSTGNTIYF
TGTGCCAGCCGTTTATCAACTGGAAACACCATATATTTT
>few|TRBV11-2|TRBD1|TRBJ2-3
CASSFGQGQRFSDTQYF
TGTGCCAGCAGCTTCGGACAGGGGCAACGATTCTCAGATACGCAGTATTTT